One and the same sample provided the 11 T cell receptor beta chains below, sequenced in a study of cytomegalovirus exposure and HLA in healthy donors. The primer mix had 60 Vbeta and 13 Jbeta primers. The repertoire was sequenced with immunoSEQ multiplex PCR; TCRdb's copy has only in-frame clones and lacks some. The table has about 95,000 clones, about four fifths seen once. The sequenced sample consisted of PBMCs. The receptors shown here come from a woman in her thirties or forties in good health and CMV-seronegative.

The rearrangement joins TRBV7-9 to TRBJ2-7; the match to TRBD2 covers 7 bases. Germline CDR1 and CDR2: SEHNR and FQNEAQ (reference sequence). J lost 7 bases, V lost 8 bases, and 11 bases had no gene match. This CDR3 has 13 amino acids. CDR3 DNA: TGTGCCAGCCACCCACCGGGGGGAGGGGAGCAGTACTTC. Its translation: CASHPPGGGEQYF.

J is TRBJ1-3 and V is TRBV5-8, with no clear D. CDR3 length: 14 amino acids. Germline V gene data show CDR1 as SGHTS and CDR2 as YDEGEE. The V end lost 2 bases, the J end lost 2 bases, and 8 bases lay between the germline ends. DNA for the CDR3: TGTGCCAGCAGCTTTGGAGGGCCTGGAAACACCATATATTTT. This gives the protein CASSFGGPGNTIYF.

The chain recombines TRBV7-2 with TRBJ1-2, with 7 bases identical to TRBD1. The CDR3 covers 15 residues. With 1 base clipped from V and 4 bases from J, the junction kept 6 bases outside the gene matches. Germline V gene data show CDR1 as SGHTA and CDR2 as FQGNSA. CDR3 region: CASSLGPTGPYGYTF. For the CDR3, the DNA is TGTGCCAGCAGCTTAGGGCCGACAGGGCCCTATGGCTACACCTTC. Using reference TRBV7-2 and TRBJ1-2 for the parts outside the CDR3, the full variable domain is GAGVSQSPSNKVTEKGKDVELRCDPISGHTALYWYRQSLGQGLEFLIYFQGNSAPDKSGLPSDRFSAERTGGSVSTLTIQRTQQEDSAVYLCASSLGPTGPYGYTFGSGTRLTVV.

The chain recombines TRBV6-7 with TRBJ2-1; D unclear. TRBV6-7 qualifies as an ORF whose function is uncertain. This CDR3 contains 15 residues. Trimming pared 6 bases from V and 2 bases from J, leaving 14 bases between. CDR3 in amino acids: CASSRQSRPYNEQFF. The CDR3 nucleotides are TGTGCCAGCAGCCGCCAAAGCAGGCCCTACAATGAGCAGTTCTTC.

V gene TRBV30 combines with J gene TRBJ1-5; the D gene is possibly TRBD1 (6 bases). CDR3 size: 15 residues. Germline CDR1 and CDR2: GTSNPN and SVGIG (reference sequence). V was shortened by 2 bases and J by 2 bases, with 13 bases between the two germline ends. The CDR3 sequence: CAWSRGGGGNQPQHF. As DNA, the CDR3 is TGTGCCTGGAGTCGAGGGGGAGGGGGCAATCAGCCCCAGCATTTT.

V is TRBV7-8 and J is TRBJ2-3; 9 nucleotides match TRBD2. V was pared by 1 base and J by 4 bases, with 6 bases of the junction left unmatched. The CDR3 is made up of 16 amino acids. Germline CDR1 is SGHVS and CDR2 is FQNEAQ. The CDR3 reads CASSLERGDGADTQYF. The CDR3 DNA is TGTGCCAGCAGCTTAGAGCGGGGGGACGGCGCAGATACGCAGTATTTT.

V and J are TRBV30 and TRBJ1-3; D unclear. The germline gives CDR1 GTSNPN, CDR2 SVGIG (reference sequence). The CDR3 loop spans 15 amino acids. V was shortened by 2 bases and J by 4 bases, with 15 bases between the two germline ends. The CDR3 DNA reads TGTGCCTGGAGTTTTTCCCTCATAGCGGGAAACACCATATATTTT. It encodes CAWSFSLIAGNTIYF.

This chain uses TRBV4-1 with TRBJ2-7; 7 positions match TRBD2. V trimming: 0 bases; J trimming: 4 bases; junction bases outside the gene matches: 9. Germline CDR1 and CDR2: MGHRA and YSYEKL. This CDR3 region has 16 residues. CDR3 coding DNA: TGCGCCAGCAGCCAAGAAGGGACTACCGCTGGATACGAGCAGTACTTC. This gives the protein CASSQEGTTAGYEQYF.

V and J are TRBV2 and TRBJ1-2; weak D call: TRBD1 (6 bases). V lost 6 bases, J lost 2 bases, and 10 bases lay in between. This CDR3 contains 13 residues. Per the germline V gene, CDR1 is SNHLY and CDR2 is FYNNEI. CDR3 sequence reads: CASSAGQNYGYTF. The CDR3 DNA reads TGTGCCAGCAGCGCCGGACAGAACTATGGCTACACCTTC. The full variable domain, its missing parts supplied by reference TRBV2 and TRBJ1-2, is EPEVTQTPSHQVTQMGQEVILRCVPISNHLYFYWYRQILGQKVEFLVSFYNNEISEKSEIFDDQFSVERPDGSNFTLKIRSTKLEDSAMYFCASSAGQNYGYTFGSGTRLTVV.

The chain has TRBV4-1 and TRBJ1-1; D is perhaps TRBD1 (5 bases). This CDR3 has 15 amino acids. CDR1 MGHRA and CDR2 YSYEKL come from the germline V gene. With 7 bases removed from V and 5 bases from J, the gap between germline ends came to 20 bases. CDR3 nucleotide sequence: TGCGCCAGCACCCCCCCTTACATGGGGCGGACTGAAGCTTTCTTT. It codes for CASTPPYMGRTEAFF.

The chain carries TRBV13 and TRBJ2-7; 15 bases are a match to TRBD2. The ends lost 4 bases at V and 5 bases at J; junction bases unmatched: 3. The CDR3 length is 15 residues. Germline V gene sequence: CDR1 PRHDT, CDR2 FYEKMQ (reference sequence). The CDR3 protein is CASSSGLAGGHEQYF. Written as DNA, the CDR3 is TGTGCCAGCAGCTCCGGACTAGCGGGGGGGCACGAGCAGTACTTC.